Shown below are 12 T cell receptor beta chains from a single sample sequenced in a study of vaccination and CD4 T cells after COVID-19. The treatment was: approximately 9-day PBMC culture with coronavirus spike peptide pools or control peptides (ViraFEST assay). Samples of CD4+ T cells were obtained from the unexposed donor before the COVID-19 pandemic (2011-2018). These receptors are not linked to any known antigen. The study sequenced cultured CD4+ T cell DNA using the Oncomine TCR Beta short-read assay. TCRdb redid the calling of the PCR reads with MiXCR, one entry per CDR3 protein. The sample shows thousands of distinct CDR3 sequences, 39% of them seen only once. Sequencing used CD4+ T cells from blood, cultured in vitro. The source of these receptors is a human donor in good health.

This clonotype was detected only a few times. Here the CDR3 reads CASSESKDNEQFF. The DNA for the CDR3 is TGTGCCAGCAGTGAATCCAAAGACAATGAGCAGTTCTTC. V is TRBV6-1 and J is TRBJ2-1, with D unresolved. This CDR3 region has 13 residues. CDR1 and CDR2 from the germline V gene are MNHNS and SASEGT. Trimming shortened V by 2 bases and J by 5 bases, and 7 bases separated the two germline ends.

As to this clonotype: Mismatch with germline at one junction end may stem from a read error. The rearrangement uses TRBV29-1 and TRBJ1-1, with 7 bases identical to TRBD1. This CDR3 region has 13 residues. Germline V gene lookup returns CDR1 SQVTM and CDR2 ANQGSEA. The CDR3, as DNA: TGCAGCGTTGCCGGGACAGAGAACAATGAAGCTTTCTTT. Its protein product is CSVAGTENNEAFF.

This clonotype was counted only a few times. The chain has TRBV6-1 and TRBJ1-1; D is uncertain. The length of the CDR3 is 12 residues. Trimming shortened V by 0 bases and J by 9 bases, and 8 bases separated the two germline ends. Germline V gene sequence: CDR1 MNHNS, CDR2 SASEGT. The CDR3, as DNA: TGTGCCAGCAGTGAAGCCGGGCCTCAAGCTTTCTTT. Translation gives CASSEAGPQAFF.

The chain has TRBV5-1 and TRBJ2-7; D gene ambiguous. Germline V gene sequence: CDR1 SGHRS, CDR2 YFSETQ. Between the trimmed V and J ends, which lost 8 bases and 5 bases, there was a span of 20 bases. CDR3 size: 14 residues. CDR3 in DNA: TGCGCCAGTGCAGGAGCGATTGGGGTCAACGAGCAGTACTTC. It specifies CASAGAIGVNEQYF. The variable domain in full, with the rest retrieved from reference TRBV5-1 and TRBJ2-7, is KAGVTQTPRYLIKTRGQQVTLSCSPISGHRSVSWYQQTPGQGLQFLFEYFSETQRNKGNFPGRFSGRQFSNSRSEMNVSTLELGDSALYLCASAGAIGVNEQYFGPGTRLTVT.

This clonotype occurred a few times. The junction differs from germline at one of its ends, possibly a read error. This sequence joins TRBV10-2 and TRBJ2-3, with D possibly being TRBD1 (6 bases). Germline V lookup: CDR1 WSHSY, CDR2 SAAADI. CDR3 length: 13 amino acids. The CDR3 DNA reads TGTGCCAGCAGTGTAACAGGGACCAATACGCAGTATTTT. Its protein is CASSVTGTNTQYF.

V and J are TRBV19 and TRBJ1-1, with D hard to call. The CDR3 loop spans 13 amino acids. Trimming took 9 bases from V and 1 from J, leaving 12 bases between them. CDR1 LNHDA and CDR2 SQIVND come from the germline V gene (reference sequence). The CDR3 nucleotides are TGTGCCAGCGGGGAGAACAAGAACACTGAAGCTTTCTTT. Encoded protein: CASGENKNTEAFF.

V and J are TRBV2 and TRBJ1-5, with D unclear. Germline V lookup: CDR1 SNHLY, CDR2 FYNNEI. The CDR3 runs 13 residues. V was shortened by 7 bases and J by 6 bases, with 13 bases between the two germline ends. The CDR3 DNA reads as TGTGCCAGCACTCTGGAGGGAATTCAGCCCCAGCATTTT. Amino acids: CASTLEGIQPQHF.

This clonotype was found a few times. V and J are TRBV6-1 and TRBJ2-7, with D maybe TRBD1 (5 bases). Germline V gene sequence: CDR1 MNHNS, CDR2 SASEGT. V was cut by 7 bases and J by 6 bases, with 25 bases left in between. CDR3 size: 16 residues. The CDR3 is CASNPALYQGVGEQYF. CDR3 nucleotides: TGTGCCAGCAACCCAGCCCTTTACCAAGGGGTCGGCGAGCAGTACTTC.

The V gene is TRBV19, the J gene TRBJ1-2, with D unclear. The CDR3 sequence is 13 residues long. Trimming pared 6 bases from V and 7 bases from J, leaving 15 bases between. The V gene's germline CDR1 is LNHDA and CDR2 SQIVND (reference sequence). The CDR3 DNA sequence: TGTGCCAGTAGACGCCCCGGGGTTGCTGGCTACACCTTC. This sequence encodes CASRRPGVAGYTF.

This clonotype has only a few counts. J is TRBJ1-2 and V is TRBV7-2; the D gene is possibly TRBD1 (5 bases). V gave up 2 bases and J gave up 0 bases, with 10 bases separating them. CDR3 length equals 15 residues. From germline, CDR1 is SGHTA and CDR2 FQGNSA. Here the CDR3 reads CASSLMGEANYGYTF. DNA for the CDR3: TGTGCCAGCAGCTTAATGGGGGAAGCTAACTATGGCTACACCTTC.

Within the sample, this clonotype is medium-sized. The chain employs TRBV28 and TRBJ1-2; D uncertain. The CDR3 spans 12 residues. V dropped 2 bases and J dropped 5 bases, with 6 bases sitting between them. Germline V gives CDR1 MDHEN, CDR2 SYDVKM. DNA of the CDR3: TGTGCCAGCAGTTTAATGGATTATGGCTACACCTTC. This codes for CASSLMDYGYTF.

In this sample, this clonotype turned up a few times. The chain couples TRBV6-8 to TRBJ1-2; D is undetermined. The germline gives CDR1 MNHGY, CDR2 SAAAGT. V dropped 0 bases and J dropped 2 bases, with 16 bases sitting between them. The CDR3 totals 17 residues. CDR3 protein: CASSYSKGSRLNYGYTF. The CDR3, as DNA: TGTGCCAGCAGTTACTCGAAGGGTTCGCGGTTGAACTATGGCTACACCTTC.